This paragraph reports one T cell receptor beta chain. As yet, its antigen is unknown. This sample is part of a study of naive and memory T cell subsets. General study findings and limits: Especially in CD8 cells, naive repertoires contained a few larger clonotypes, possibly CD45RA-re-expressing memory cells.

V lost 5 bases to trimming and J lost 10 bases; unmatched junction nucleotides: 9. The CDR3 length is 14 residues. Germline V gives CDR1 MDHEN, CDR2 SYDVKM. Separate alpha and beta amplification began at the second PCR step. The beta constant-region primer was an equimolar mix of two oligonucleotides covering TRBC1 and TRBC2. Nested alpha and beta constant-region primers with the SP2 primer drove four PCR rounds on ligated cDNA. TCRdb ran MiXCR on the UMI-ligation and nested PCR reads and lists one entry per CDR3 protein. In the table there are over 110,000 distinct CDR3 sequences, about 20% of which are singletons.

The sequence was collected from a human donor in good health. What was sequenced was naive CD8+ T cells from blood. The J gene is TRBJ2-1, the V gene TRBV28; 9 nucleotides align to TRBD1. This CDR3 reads CASSPRTGVEEQFF. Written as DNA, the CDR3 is TGTGCCAGCAGTCCTAGGACAGGGGTTGAGGAGCAGTTCTTC.